Below are 28 T cell receptor beta chains sequenced from a single sample in a study of human T cells and chemical hapten exposure. Time point in this sample: pre-sensitization, week 0. Specified treatment: therapeutic diphenylcyclopropenone sensitization with weekly scalp DPC. TCRdb used MiXCR to reprocess the RACE reads, holding one entry per CDR3 protein. The table lists some 360,000 distinct CDR3 sequences, roughly 4.6% of them singletons. The specimen was whole blood, collected in connection with sensitization to the hapten diphenylcyclopropenone (DPC). The receptors were gathered from a woman between 45 and 65 years old with alopecia areata. Some clones in this sample may be carry-over from other donors' samples.

In this sample, this clonotype turned up many times. The V gene is TRBV11-2, the J gene TRBJ2-6; possible D gene TRBD2, 6 bases. With 5 bases removed from V and 0 bases from J, the gap between germline ends came to 14 bases. Germline-derived CDR1 and CDR2 are SGHAT and FQNNGV. The CDR3 runs to 17 residues. CDR3 residues: CASSPRSGYSGANVLTF. In DNA form, the CDR3 reads TGTGCCAGCAGCCCCAGGAGCGGGTACTCTGGGGCCAACGTCCTGACTTTC.

This clonotype was seen ten or more times. The chain joins TRBV20-1 to TRBJ2-1; TRBD2 matches at 12 bases. CDR1 and CDR2 (germline): DFQATT, SNEGSKA (reference sequence). Trimming at V came to 2 bases and at J to 5 bases, leaving 7 bases not matched to a gene. The CDR3 length is 16 residues. In DNA form, the CDR3 reads TGCAGTGCTAGACCCCTAGCGGGGGGGTCCCACAATGAGCAGTTCTTC. This sequence encodes CSARPLAGGSHNEQFF.

The V call is TRBV12-3 or TRBV12-4, the J call TRBJ1-4; a weak D match, TRBD1 (6 bases). This CDR3 spans 14 amino acids. The V end lost 6 bases, the J end lost 10 bases, and 18 bases lay between the germline ends. The CDR3 DNA follows: TGTGCCAGCAGGAGGGGGGGCAGGGTTGGAAAACTGTTTTTT. As protein: CASRRGGRVGKLFF.

The sample holds many counts of this clonotype. The CDR3 is CSVELVKGRDYEQYF. The CDR3 bases are TGCAGCGTTGAGTTGGTAAAGGGGAGGGACTACGAGCAGTACTTC. The rearrangement joins TRBV29-1 to TRBJ2-7; 7 bases are shared with TRBD2. Germline trimming cut 3 bases from V and 3 bases from J; bases unmatched to any gene: 11. The CDR3 spans 15 residues. CDR1 SQVTM and CDR2 ANQGSEA come from the germline V gene.

This clonotype was recorded many times. J is TRBJ2-1 and V is TRBV29-1, with D possibly matching TRBD1 (6 bases). Trimming shortened V by 8 bases and J by 0 bases, and 26 bases separated the two germline ends. The germline gives CDR1 SQVTM, CDR2 ANQGSEA. The CDR3 runs to 18 residues. This CDR3 is CSIRGYGAPPNSYNEQFF. CDR3 nucleotides: TGCAGCATCAGGGGCTACGGGGCTCCCCCCAACTCCTACAATGAGCAGTTCTTC.

This clonotype was recorded at least ten times. The genes are TRBV12-3 or TRBV12-4 and TRBJ2-7; D could derive from TRBD1 or TRBD2 (5 bases each). The V and J ends lost 5 bases and 1 base respectively, with 15 bases between them. The CDR3 loop spans 15 amino acids. CDR3 in amino acids: CASSADWGISYEQYF. DNA of the CDR3: TGTGCCAGCAGTGCAGACTGGGGGATATCCTACGAGCAGTACTTC.

The chain joins TRBV25-1 to TRBJ1-4; 7 bases match TRBD1. This CDR3 comprises 13 residues. In germline, CDR1 is MGHDK, CDR2 SYGVNS. The ends lost 4 bases at V and 8 bases at J; junction bases unmatched: 4. CDR3 residues: CASSASGGEKLFF. CDR3 nucleotide sequence: TGTGCCAGCAGTGCGTCAGGGGGGGAAAAACTGTTTTTT. Full variable domain (outside the CDR3, taken from reference TRBV25-1 and TRBJ1-4): EADIYQTPRYLVIGTGKKITLECSQTMGHDKMYWYQQDPGMELHLIHYSYGVNSTEKGDLSSESTVSRIRTEHFPLTLESARPSHTSQYLCASSASGGEKLFFGSGTQLSVL.

V usage is TRBV12-3 or TRBV12-4 and J usage is TRBJ2-3; 7 bases line up with TRBD2. The J segment lost 3 bases and the V segment lost 4 bases, leaving 4 bases of the junction unmatched. CDR3 size: 14 residues. The CDR3: CASSYSGATDTQYF. In DNA, the CDR3 is TGTGCCAGCAGTTACAGCGGGGCGACAGATACGCAGTATTTT.

This clonotype has at least ten counts. The rearrangement links TRBV5-4 to TRBJ1-1; D is perhaps TRBD1 (5 bases). CDR1 SGHNT and CDR2 YYREEE come from the germline V gene (reference sequence). V lost 8 bases to trimming and J lost 4 bases, with 18 bases between them. CDR3 length equals 14 residues. CDR3 DNA: TGTGCCAGTGGTACCGGGACCCAAAGCACTGAAGCTTTCTTT. Encoded protein: CASGTGTQSTEAFF.

This clonotype was detected many times. The chain is built from TRBV10-3 and TRBJ1-1, with D perhaps matching TRBD1 (6 bases). Per germline, CDR1 ENHRY and CDR2 SYGVKD. V was trimmed by 10 bases and J by 0 bases, leaving 9 bases between them. This CDR3 is 12 amino acids long. CDR3 DNA sequence: TGTGCCACAACAGGGTTGAACACTGAAGCTTTCTTT. Residues: CATTGLNTEAFF.

The chain links TRBV12-5 to TRBJ1-5, with TRBD1 matching over 7 bases. CDR1 LGHNT and CDR2 FRNRAP come from the germline V gene. V lost 0 bases, J lost 2 bases, and 13 bases stayed unmatched. This CDR3 spans 19 amino acids. CDR3 amino acids: CASGLVMDGTALGNQPQHF. The CDR3 nucleotides read TGTGCTAGTGGTTTGGTAATGGATGGGACAGCTTTGGGCAATCAGCCCCAGCATTTT.

This clonotype has at least ten counts. The CDR3 DNA is TGTGCCAGCAGCCTCGGACACTTATATAATTCACCCCTCCACTTT. Translation: CASSLGHLYNSPLHF. The chain combines TRBV3-1 with TRBJ1-6, with D maybe TRBD1 (5 bases). Trimming took off 4 bases at V and 4 bases at J, with 11 bases between the two ends. This CDR3 spans 15 amino acids. Germline CDR1 and CDR2: LGHDT and YNNKEL (reference sequence).

The chain uses TRBV28 and TRBJ2-2; D possibly corresponds to TRBD2 (6 bases). Trimming took off 2 bases at V and 4 bases at J, with 14 bases between the two ends. The germline CDR1 and CDR2 sequences are MDHEN and SYDVKM. The CDR3 is 16 residues long. CDR3 protein: CASSLPSGLLTGELFF. The CDR3 DNA reads TGTGCCAGCAGTTTACCCTCGGGACTCCTCACCGGGGAGCTGTTTTTT.

The rearrangement links TRBV2 to TRBJ2-1; 12 bases agree with TRBD2. After removal of 6 bases from V and 12 bases from J, the junction contained 9 bases not matched to a gene. The CDR3 contains 14 residues. Looked up from germline, CDR1 is SNHLY and CDR2 is FYNNEI. CDR3 region: CASSRLAGEFGQFF. The CDR3, as DNA: TGTGCCAGCAGCCGACTAGCGGGGGAGTTTGGGCAGTTCTTC.

This clonotype was recorded many times. This chain connects TRBV6-2 or TRBV6-3 to TRBJ1-2, with 7 bases that match TRBD1. With 5 bases clipped from V and 4 bases from J, the junction kept 7 bases outside the gene matches. The CDR3 is 14 residues long. The germline V gene encodes CDR1 MNHEY and CDR2 SVGEGT. This CDR3 is CASSTGQLAYGYTF. In DNA form, the CDR3 reads TGTGCCAGCAGTACGGGACAGCTAGCCTATGGCTACACCTTC.

This clonotype came up many times. J is TRBJ2-3 and V is TRBV9, with a possible D match to TRBD1 (6 bases). Germline CDR1 reads SGDLS; CDR2 reads YYNGEE. The CDR3 has 16 residues. Trimming took off 3 bases at V and 0 bases at J, with 14 bases between the two ends. As DNA, the CDR3 is TGTGCCAGCAGCGCGGGACACTATTCTAGCACAGATACGCAGTATTTT. This sequence encodes CASSAGHYSSTDTQYF.

This sequence joins TRBV5-1 and TRBJ2-7, with a tentative D call TRBD2 (5 bases). Germline CDR1 reads SGHRS; CDR2 reads YFSETQ. The CDR3 is 17 residues long. V was cut by 2 bases and J by 6 bases, with 24 bases left in between. The DNA of the CDR3 is TGCGCCAGCAGCTTACTTGGCGGGCGGGCTGGCCTTGCCGAGCAGTACTTC. Residues: CASSLLGGRAGLAEQYF. The variable domain in full, completed from reference TRBV5-1 and TRBJ2-7, reads KAGVTQTPRYLIKTRGQQVTLSCSPISGHRSVSWYQQTPGQGLQFLFEYFSETQRNKGNFPGRFSGRQFSNSRSEMNVSTLELGDSALYLCASSLLGGRAGLAEQYFGPGTRLTVT.

There are a few counts of this clonotype. The genes are TRBV30 and TRBJ1-4, with 7 bases that match TRBD1. Germline V CDR1 and CDR2: GTSNPN, SVGIG (reference sequence). The CDR3 length is 12 residues. V shed 5 bases, J shed 8 bases, and the junction held 5 bases outside the gene matches. The CDR3 loop reads CAWSRGGEKLFF. The CDR3 nucleotides read TGTGCCTGGTCCAGGGGGGGAGAAAAACTGTTTTTT.

The chain carries TRBV24-1 and TRBJ2-1; TRBD1 or TRBD2 may be the D gene (5 bases each). V shed 3 bases and J shed 8 bases, with 10 bases lying between them. Germline CDR1 KGHDR, CDR2 SFDVKD. CDR3 length: 13 residues. The CDR3 DNA is TGTGCCACCAGTGATGGGGACCGCCATGAGCAGTTCTTC. Translation gives CATSDGDRHEQFF.

A word on this clonotype: One base away lies a much larger clone, so this may be a sequencing read error. This sequence joins TRBV29-1 and TRBJ1-1; D ambiguous. The germline V gene encodes CDR1 SQVTM and CDR2 ANQGSEA. V was clipped by 7 bases and J by 1 base, with 10 bases between them. The CDR3 consists of 12 residues. The CDR3 spells CSGLWENTEAFF. CDR3 sequence (DNA): TGCAGCGGACTCTGGGAGAACACTGAAGCTTTCTTT.

The sample holds many counts of this clonotype. The chain is built from TRBV6-2 or TRBV6-3 and TRBJ2-7; 8 nucleotides line up with TRBD1. The V segment lost 7 bases and the J segment 7 bases; nucleotides outside the gene matches: 9. The CDR3 sequence is 13 residues long. The germline V gene has CDR1 MNHEY and CDR2 SVGEGT. The CDR3 DNA sequence: TGTGCCAGCACGTCCCCAGGGGGCAGGGAGCAGTACTTC. It encodes CASTSPGGREQYF.

This clonotype was picked up many times. The chain is built from TRBV19 and TRBJ2-3; a weak D match, TRBD2 (5 bases). The CDR3 sequence is 14 residues long. V lost 10 bases and J 1 base, leaving 15 bases between the germline ends. In germline, CDR1 is LNHDA, CDR2 SQIVND (reference sequence). In nucleotides, the CDR3 is TGTGCCACCGTCGCGCGGGTGGGCACAGATACGCAGTATTTT. It yields the protein CATVARVGTDTQYF.

This rearrangement joins TRBV7-9 to TRBJ1-6, with D unclear. Germline-derived CDR1 and CDR2 are SEHNR and FQNEAQ (reference sequence). V lost 5 bases and J 6 bases, leaving 8 bases between the germline ends. The CDR3 contains 13 residues. CDR3 sequence reads: CASSSSSNSPLHF. DNA of the CDR3: TGTGCCAGCAGCAGTTCGTCTAATTCACCCCTCCACTTT.

This clonotype was seen ten or more times. J is TRBJ2-7 and V is TRBV6-2 or TRBV6-3; possibly TRBD1 or TRBD2 for D (5 bases each). Trimming left V 0 bases short and J 7 bases short, with 16 bases between. This CDR3 has 15 residues. Germline CDR1 is MNHEY and CDR2 is SVGEGT. In DNA form, the CDR3 reads TGTGCCAGCAGTTACTCCCTCACCGGGACGAAAGAGCAGTACTTC. It encodes CASSYSLTGTKEQYF.

This clonotype has a handful of counts. The chain links TRBV12-3 or TRBV12-4 to TRBJ1-5; the D is unclear. This CDR3 has 13 amino acids. The germline V and J ends were trimmed by 3 bases and 1 base, with 4 bases remaining between them. The CDR3 here is CASSFESNQPQHF. CDR3 bases: TGTGCCAGCAGTTTCGAAAGCAATCAGCCCCAGCATTTT.

The chain couples TRBV12-5 to TRBJ1-2; no clear D. Trimming took off 0 bases at V and 3 bases at J, with 14 bases between the two ends. The CDR3 covers 16 residues. From germline, CDR1 is LGHNT and CDR2 FRNRAP. The CDR3 reads CASGLVPAGFDYGYTF. CDR3 in DNA: TGTGCTAGTGGTTTGGTACCCGCCGGGTTTGACTATGGCTACACCTTC.

The table lists this clonotype with a few counts. The V and J genes are TRBV19 and TRBJ1-5; TRBD1 matches 9 bases. V trimming: 5 bases; J trimming: 6 bases; junction bases outside the gene matches: 8. CDR3 length: 15 residues. Germline V lookup: CDR1 LNHDA, CDR2 SQIVND (reference sequence). CDR3 nucleotide sequence: TGTGCCAGTAGTCCCCCACAGGGGGCCCTTCAGCCCCAGCATTTT. This translates into CASSPPQGALQPQHF. Complete variable domain (other parts from reference TRBV19 and TRBJ1-5): DGGITQSPKYLFRKEGQNVTLSCEQNLNHDAMYWYRQDPGQGLRLIYYSQIVNDFQKGDIAEGYSVSREKKESFPLTVTSAQKNPTAFYLCASSPPQGALQPQHFGDGTRLSIL.

This clonotype was observed many times. The V gene is TRBV20-1, the J gene TRBJ2-4; 7 bases are a match to TRBD1. This CDR3 is 16 amino acids long. The ends lost 3 bases at V and 0 bases at J; junction bases unmatched: 8. CDR1 is DFQATT and CDR2 is SNEGSKA in the germline V gene (reference sequence). For the CDR3, the DNA is TGCAGTGCTAGCCGACAGGGTACTCTAGCCAAAAACATTCAGTACTTC. It specifies CSASRQGTLAKNIQYF.